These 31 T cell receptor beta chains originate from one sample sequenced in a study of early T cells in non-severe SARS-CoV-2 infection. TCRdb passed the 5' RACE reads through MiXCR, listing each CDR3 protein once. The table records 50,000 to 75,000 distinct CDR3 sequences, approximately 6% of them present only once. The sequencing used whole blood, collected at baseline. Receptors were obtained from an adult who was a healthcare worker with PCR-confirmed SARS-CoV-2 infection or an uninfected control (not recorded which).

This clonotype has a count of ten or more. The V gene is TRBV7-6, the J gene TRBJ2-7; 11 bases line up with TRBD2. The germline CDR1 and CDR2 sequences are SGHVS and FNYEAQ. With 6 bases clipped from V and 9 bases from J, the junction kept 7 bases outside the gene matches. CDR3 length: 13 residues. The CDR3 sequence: CASSATSGSVQYF. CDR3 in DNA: TGTGCCAGCAGTGCTACTAGCGGGAGCGTGCAGTACTTC.

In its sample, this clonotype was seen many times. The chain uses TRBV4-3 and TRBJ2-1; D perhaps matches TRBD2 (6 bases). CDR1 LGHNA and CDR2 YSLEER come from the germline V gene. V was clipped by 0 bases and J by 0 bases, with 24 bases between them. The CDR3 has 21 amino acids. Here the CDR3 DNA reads TGCGCCAGCAGCCAAGAGGTGACTAGAAGCTCCCAGGGCGTCTCCTACAATGAGCAGTTCTTC. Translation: CASSQEVTRSSQGVSYNEQFF.

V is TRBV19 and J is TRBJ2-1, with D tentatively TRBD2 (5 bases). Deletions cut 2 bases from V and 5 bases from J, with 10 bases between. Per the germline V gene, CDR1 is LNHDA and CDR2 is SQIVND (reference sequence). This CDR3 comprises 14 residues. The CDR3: CASSILGGHNEQFF. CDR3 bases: TGTGCCAGTAGTATACTTGGCGGGCACAATGAGCAGTTCTTC.

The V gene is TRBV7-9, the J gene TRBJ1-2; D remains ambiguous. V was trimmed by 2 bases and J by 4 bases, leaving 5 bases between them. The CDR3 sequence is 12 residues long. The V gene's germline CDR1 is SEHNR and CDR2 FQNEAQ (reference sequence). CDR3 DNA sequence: TGTGCCAGCAGCTTACAAACCTATGGCTACACCTTC. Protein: CASSLQTYGYTF.

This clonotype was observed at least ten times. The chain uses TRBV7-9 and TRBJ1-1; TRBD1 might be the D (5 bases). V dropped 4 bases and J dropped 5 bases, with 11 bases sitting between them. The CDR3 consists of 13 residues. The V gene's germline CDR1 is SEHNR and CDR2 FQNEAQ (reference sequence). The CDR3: CASSSGTRTEAFF. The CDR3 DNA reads TGTGCCAGCAGCTCCGGGACGAGGACTGAAGCTTTCTTT.

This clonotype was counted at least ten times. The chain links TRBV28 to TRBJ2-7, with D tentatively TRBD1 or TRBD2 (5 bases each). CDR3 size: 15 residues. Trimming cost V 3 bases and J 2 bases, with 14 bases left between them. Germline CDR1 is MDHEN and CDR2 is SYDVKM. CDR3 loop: CASSFGDGRTYEQYF. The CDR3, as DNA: TGTGCCAGCAGTTTCGGGGACGGGCGAACCTACGAGCAGTACTTC.

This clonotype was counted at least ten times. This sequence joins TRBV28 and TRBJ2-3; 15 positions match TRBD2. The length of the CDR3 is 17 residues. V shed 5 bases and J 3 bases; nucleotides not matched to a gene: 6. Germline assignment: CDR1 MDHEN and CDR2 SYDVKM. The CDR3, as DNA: TGTGCCAGCAGTCTTGGGACTAGCGGGAGGAGGACAGATACGCAGTATTTT. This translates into CASSLGTSGRRTDTQYF.

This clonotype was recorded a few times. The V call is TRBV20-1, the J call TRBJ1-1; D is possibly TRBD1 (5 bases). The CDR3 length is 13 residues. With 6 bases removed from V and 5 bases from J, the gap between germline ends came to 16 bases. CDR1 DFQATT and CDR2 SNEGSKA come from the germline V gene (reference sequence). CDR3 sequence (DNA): TGCAGTGCGGGACTATCCCGGGGGACTGAAGCTTTCTTT. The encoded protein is CSAGLSRGTEAFF.

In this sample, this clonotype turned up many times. Here the CDR3 reads CASSWAGRQPQHF. In DNA form, the CDR3 reads TGTGCCAGCAGTTGGGCAGGGAGACAGCCCCAGCATTTT. The J gene is TRBJ1-5, the V gene TRBV28; maybe TRBD1 (5 bases). Germline V CDR1 and CDR2: MDHEN, SYDVKM. This CDR3 has 13 amino acids. Between the trimmed V and J ends, which lost 4 bases and 7 bases, there was a span of 11 bases.

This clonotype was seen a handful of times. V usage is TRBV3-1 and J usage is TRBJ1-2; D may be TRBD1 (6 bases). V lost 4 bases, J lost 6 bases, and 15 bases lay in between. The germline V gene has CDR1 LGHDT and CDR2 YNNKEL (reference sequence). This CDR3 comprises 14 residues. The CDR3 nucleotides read TGTGCCAGCAGCCGACGGGGGGCGGAGAATGGCTACACCTTC. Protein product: CASSRRGAENGYTF.

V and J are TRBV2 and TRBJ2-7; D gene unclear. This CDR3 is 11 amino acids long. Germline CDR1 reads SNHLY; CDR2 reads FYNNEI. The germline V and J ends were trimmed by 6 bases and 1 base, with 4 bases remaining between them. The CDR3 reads CASRVSYEQYF. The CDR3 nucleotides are TGTGCCAGCAGAGTTTCCTACGAGCAGTACTTC.

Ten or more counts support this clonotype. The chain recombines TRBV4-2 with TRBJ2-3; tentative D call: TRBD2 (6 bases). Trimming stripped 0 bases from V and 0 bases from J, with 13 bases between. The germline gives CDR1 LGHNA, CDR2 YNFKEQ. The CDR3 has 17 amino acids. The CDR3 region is CASSQDMSSESTDTQYF. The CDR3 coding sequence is TGTGCCAGCAGCCAAGATATGTCTAGCGAAAGCACAGATACGCAGTATTTT.

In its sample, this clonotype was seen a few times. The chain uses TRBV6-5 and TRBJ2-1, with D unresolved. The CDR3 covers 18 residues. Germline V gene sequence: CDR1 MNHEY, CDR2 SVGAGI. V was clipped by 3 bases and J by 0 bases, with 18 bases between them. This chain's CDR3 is CASSYWPPSESSYNEQFF. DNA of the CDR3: TGTGCCAGCAGTTATTGGCCCCCCAGCGAGAGCTCCTACAATGAGCAGTTCTTC.

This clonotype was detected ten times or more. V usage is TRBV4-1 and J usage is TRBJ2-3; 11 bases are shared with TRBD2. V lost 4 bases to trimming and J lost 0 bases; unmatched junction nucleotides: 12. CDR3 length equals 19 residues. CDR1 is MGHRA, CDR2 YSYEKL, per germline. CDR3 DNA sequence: TGCGCCAGCAGCCGAACGACCGGGACTAGCGGCTCTAGCACAGATACGCAGTATTTT. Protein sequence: CASSRTTGTSGSSTDTQYF.

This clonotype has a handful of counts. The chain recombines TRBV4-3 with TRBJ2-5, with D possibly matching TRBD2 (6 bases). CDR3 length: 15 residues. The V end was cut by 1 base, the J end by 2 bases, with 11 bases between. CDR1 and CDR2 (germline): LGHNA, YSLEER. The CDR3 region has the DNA TGCGCCAGCAGCCAAGTGCGGGATACTCAAGAGACCCAGTACTTC. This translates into CASSQVRDTQETQYF.

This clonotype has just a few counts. The DNA for the CDR3 is TGTGCCAGCAGTTACGAAGGGGGCGGCTGGAGAGATACTGAAGCTTTCTTT. Amino acid sequence: CASSYEGGGWRDTEAFF. The chain employs TRBV6-5 and TRBJ1-1; 7 bases are a match to TRBD1. V lost 2 bases, J lost 5 bases, and 14 bases stayed unmatched. The germline V gene encodes CDR1 MNHEY and CDR2 SVGAGI. This CDR3 has 17 amino acids.

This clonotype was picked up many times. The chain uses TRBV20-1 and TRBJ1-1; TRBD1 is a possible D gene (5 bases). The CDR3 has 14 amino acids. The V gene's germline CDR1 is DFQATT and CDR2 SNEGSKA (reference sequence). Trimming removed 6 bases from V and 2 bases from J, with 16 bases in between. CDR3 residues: CSAPPQGLNTEAFF. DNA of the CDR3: TGCAGTGCCCCGCCCCAGGGACTCAACACTGAAGCTTTCTTT.

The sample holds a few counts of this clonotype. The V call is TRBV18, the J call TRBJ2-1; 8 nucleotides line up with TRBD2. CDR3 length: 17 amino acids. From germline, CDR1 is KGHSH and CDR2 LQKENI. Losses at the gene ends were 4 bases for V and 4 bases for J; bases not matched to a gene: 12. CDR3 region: CASSRYSGEGSYNEQFF. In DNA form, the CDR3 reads TGTGCCAGCTCACGCTATAGCGGGGAGGGGTCGTACAATGAGCAGTTCTTC.

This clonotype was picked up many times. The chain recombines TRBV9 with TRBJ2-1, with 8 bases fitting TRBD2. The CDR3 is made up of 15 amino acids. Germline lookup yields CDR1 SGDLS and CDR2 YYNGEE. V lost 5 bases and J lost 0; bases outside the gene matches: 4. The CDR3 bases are TGTGCCAGCAGTTACAGCGGGAGCTCCTACAATGAGCAGTTCTTC. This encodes CASSYSGSSYNEQFF.

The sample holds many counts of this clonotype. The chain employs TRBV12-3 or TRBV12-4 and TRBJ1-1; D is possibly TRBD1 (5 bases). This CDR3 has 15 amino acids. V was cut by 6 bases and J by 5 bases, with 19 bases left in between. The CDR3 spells CASSPNQGWRTEAFF. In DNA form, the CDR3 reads TGTGCCAGCAGCCCAAACCAGGGATGGAGAACTGAAGCTTTCTTT.

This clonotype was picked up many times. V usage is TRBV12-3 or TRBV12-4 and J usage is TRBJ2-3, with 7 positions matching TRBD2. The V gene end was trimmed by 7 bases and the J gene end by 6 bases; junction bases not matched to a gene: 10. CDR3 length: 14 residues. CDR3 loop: CASTEGGSSDTQYF. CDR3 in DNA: TGTGCCAGCACAGAGGGCGGGAGTAGCGATACGCAGTATTTT.

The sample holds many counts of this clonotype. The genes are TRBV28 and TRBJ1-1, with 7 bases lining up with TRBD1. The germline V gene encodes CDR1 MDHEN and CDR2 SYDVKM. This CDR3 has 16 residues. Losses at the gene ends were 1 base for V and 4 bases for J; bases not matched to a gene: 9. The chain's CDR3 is CASSLFGGRGATEAFF. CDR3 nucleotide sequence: TGTGCCAGCAGTTTATTTGGGGGCAGGGGGGCCACTGAAGCTTTCTTT.

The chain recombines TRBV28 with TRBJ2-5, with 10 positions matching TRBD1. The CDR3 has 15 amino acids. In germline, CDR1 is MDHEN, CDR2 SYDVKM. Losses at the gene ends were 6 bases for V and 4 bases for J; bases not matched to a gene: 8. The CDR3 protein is CASRTTGGFGETQYF. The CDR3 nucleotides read TGTGCCAGCAGGACGACAGGGGGCTTCGGAGAGACCCAGTACTTC.

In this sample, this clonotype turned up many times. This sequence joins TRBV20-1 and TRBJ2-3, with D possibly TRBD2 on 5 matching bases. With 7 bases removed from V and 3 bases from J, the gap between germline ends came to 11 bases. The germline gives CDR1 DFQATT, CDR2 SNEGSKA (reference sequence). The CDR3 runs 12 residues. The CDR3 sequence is CSENRETDTQYF. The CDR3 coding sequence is TGCAGTGAAAACCGGGAAACAGATACGCAGTATTTT.

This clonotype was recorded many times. CDR3 in DNA: TGCAGTGCTTCCCAGGGGGGGAGTTTCTACAATGAGCAGTTCTTC. Protein product: CSASQGGSFYNEQFF. This chain joins TRBV20-1 and TRBJ2-1; D may be TRBD1 or TRBD2 (7 bases each). V lost 5 bases and J lost 3, with 17 bases in between. This CDR3 is built from 15 residues. CDR1 DFQATT and CDR2 SNEGSKA come from the germline V gene (reference sequence).

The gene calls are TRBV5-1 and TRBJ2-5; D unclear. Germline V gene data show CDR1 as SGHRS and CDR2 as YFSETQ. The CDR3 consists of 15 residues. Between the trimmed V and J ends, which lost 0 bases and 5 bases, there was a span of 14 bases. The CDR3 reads CASSLDHRPEETQYF. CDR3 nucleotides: TGCGCCAGCAGCTTGGACCATCGCCCCGAGGAGACCCAGTACTTC.

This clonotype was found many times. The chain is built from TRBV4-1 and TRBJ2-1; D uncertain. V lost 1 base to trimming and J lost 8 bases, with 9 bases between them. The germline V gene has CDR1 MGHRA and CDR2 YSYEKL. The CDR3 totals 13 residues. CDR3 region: CASSQVTEDEQFF. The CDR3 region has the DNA TGCGCCAGCAGCCAAGTAACGGAAGATGAGCAGTTCTTC.

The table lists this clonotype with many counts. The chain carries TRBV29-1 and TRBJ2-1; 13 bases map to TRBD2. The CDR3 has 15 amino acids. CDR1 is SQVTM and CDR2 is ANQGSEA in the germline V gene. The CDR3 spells CILCRGLAGVNEQFF. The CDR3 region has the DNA TGCATCCTTTGCCGAGGACTAGCGGGAGTAAATGAGCAGTTCTTC.

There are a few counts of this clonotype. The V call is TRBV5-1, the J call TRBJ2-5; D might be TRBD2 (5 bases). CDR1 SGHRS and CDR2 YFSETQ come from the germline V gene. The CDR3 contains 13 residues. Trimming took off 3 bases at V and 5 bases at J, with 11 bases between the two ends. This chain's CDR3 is CASSSTGWETQYF. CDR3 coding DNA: TGCGCCAGCAGCTCCACGGGATGGGAGACCCAGTACTTC.

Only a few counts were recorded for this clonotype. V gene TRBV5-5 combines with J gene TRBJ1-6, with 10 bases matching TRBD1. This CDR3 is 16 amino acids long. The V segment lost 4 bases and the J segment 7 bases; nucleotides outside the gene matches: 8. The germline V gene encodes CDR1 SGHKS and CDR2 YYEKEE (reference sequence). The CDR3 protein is CASSKAGTGDNSPLHF. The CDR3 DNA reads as TGTGCCAGCAGCAAAGCCGGGACAGGGGACAATTCACCCCTCCACTTT.

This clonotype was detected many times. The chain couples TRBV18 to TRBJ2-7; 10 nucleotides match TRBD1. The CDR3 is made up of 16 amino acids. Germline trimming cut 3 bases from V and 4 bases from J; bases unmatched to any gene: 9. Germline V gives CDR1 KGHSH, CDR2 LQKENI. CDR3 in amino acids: CASSPLPTGGEYEQYF. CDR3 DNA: TGTGCCAGCTCACCCTTACCGACAGGGGGCGAATACGAGCAGTACTTC.